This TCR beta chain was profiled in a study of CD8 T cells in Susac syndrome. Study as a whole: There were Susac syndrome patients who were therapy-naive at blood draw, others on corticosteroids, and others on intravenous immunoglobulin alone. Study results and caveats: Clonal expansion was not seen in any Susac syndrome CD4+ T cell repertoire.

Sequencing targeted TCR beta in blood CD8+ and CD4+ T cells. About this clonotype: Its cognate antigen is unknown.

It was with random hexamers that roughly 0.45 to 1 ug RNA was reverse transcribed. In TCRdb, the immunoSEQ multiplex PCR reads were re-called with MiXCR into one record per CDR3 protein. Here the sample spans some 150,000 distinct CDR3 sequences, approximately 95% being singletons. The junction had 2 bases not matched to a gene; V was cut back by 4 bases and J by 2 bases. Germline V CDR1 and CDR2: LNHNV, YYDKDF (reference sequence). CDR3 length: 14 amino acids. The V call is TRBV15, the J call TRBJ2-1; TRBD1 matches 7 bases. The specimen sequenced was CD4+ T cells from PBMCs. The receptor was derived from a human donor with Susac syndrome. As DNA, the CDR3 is TGTGCCACCAGCACCGGGACAGCCTACAATGAGCAGTTCTTC. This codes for CATSTGTAYNEQFF.